The TCR beta chain described here comes from a study of T cells in Graves' hyperthyroidism and ophthalmopathy. Notes on the study in general: Blood samples included most of the expanded thyroid clonotypes exceeding 0.001.

Germline CDR1 reads DFQATT; CDR2 reads SNEGSKA (reference sequence). J lost 7 bases, V lost 1 base, and 12 bases had no gene match. The CDR3 spans 16 residues. Amplification of TCR beta CDR3 regions was performed using RNA transcripts as template. The HTBI set primed first-round TCR CDR3 RT-PCR. TCRdb recomputed calls from the multiplex PCR reads with MiXCR, one row per CDR3 protein. The table includes around 660,000 distinct CDR3 sequences, roughly 46% detected once. Regarding this clonotype: Its antigen is undetermined.

Sequenced input: peripheral blood or thyroid tissue (not recorded which). The chain carries TRBV20-1 and TRBJ2-2; 7 bases are a match to TRBD2. The clonotype originates from an adult man with Graves' disease, either hyperthyroidism or ophthalmopathy (not recorded which). This CDR3 reads CSARAIDLAEYGELFF. CDR3 nucleotide sequence: TGCAGTGCTAGAGCGATAGACCTAGCGGAGTACGGGGAGCTGTTTTTT.